The TCR beta chain under discussion was sequenced for a study of cytotoxic CD8 clonotypes in ibrutinib-treated CLL. Clones were read by immunoSEQ multiplex PCR, and TCRdb kept only the in-frame ones, dropping some. This sample carries 9,500 to 15,000 clones, under 80% of them seen once, and the ten largest clones take 25%. Looked up from germline, CDR1 is MNHNS and CDR2 is SASEGT. V shed 2 bases and J shed 6 bases, with 10 bases lying between them. The CDR3 runs to 13 residues. The TCR was taken from a human donor with chronic lymphocytic leukemia. The V call is TRBV6-1, the J call TRBJ1-1; possible D gene TRBD1, 6 bases. Source: PBMCs, taken before ibrutinib treatment. CDR3 residues: CASSEWEGAEAFF. In DNA form, the CDR3 reads TGTGCCAGCAGTGAATGGGAGGGGGCTGAAGCTTTCTTT.